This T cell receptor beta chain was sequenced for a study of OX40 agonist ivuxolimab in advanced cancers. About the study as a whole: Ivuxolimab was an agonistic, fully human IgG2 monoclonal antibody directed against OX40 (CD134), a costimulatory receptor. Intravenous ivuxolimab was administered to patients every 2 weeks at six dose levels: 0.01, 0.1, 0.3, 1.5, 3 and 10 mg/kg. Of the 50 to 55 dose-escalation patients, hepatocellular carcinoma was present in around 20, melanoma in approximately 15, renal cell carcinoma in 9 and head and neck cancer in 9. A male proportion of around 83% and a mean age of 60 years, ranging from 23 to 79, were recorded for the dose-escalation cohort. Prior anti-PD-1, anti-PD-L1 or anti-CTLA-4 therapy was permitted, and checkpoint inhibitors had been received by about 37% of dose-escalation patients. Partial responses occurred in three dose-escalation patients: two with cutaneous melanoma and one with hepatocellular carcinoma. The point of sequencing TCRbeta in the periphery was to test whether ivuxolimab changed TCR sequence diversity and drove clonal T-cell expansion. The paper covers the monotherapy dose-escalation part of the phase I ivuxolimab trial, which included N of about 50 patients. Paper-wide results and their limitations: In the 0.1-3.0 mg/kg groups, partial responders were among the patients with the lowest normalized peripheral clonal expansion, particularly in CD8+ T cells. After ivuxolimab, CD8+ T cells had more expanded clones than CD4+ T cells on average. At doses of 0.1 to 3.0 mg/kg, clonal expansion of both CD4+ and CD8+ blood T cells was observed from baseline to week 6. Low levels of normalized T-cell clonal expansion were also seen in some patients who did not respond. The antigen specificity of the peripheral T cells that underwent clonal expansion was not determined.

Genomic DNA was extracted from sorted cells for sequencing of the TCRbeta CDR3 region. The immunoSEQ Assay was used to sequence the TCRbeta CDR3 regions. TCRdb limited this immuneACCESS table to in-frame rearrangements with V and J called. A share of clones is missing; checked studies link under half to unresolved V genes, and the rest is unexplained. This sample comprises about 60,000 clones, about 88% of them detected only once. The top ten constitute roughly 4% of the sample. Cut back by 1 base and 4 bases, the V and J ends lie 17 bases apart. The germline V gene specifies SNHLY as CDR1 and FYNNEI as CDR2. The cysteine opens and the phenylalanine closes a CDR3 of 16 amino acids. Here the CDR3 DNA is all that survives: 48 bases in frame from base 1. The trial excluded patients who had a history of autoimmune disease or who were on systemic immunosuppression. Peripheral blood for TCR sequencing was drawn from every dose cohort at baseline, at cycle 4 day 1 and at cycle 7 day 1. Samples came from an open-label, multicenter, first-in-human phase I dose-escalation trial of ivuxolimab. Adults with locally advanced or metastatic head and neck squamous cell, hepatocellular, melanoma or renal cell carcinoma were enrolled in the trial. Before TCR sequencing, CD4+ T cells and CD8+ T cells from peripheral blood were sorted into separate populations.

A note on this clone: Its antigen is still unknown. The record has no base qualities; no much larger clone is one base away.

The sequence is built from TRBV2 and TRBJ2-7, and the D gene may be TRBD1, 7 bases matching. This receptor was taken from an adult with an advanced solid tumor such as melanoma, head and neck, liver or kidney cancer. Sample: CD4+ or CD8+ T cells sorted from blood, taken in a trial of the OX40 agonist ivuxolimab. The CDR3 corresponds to CASSEGGRTGGYEQYF. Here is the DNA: TGTGCCAGCAGTGAAGGTGGTCGGACAGGAGGGTACGAGCAGTACTTC.